One sample yielded the 2 T cell receptor beta chains listed below, sequenced in a study of blood T cell repertoires in COVID-19. Method: immunoSEQ multiplex PCR; TCRdb's copy keeps in-frame clones and lacks some. The data show under 200,000 clones, with roughly 88% seen just once and about 10% held by the top ten. Sequencing was carried out using peripheral blood. The receptors shown here come from a woman of 80 years or more with active or convalescent COVID-19.

V and J are TRBV19 and TRBJ1-6, with TRBD1 matching over 10 bases. Germline V lookup: CDR1 LNHDA, CDR2 SQIVND (reference sequence). This CDR3 contains 19 residues. V lost 5 bases, J lost 4 bases, and 14 bases stayed unmatched. CDR3 sequence reads: CASSPARQGASNYNSPLHF. For the CDR3, the DNA is TGTGCCAGTAGTCCAGCCCGACAGGGGGCCTCAAATTATAATTCACCCCTCCACTTT.

This rearrangement joins TRBV11-3 to TRBJ2-5; weak D call: TRBD2 (5 bases). Germline V gene data show CDR1 as SGHNT and CDR2 as YENEEA. The CDR3 has 14 amino acids. The V gene lost 5 bases and the J gene lost 4 bases, with 14 bases spanning the gap. DNA for the CDR3: TGTGCCAGCAGCCACCTGGGTAGCGCAGAGACCCAGTACTTC. Translating it yields CASSHLGSAETQYF.